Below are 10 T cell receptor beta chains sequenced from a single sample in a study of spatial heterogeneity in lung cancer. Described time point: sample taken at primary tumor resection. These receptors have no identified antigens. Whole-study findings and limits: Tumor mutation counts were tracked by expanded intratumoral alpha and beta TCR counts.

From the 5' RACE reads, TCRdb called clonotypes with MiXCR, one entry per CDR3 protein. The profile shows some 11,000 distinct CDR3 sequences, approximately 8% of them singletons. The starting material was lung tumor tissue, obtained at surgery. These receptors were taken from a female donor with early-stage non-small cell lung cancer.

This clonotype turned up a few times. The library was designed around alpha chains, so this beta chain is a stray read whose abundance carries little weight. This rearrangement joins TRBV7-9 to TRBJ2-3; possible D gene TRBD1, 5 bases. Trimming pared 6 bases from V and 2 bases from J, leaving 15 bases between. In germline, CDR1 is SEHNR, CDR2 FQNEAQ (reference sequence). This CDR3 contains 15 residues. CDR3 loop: CASRDGQINTDTQYF. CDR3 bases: TGTGCCAGCAGGGACGGACAAATTAACACAGATACGCAGTATTTT.

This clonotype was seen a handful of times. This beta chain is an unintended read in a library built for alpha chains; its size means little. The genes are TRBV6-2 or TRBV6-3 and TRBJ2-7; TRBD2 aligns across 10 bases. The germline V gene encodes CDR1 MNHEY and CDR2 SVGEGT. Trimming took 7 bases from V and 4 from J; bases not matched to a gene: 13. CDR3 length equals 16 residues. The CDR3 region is CASTHRLAGVIYEQYF. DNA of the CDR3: TGTGCCAGCACCCACCGGCTAGCGGGGGTTATTTACGAGCAGTACTTC.

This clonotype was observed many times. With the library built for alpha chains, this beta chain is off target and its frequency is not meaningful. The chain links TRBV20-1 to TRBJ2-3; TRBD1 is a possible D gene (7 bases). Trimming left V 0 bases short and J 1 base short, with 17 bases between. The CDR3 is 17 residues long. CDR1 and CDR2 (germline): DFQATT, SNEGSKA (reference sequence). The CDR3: CSARDSGRDRRTDTQYF. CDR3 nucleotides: TGCAGTGCTAGAGATTCTGGGCGGGACAGACGCACAGATACGCAGTATTTT.

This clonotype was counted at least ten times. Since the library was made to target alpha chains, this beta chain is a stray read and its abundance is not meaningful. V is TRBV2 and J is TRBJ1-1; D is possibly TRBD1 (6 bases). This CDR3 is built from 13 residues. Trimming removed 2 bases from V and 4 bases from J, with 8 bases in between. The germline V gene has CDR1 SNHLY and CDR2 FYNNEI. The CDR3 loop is CASSEQGPTEAFF. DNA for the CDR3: TGTGCCAGCAGTGAACAGGGGCCCACTGAAGCTTTCTTT.

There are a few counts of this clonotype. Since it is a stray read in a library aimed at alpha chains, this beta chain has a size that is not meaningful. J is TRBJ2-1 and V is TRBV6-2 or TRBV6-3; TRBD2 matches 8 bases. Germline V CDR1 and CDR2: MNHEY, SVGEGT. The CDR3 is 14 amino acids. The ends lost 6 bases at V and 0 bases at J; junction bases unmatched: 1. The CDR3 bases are TGTGCCAGCAGCGGGGGGGCCTCCTACAATGAGCAGTTCTTC. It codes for CASSGGASYNEQFF.

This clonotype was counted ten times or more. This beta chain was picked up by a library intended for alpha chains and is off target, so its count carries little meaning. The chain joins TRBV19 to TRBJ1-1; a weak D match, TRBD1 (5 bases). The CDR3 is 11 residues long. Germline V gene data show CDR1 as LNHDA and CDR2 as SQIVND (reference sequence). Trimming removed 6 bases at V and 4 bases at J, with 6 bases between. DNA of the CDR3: TGTGCCAGTAGGCAGGGCACTGAAGCTTTCTTT. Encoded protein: CASRQGTEAFF. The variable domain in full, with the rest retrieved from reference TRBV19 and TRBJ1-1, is DGGITQSPKYLFRKEGQNVTLSCEQNLNHDAMYWYRQDPGQGLRLIYYSQIVNDFQKGDIAEGYSVSREKKESFPLTVTSAQKNPTAFYLCASRQGTEAFFGQGTRLTVV.

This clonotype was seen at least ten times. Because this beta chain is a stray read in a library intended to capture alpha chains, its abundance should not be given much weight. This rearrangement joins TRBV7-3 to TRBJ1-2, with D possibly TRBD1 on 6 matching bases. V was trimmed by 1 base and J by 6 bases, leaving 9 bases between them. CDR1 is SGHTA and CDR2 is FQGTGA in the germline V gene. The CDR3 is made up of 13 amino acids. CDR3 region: CASSLNRVHGYTF. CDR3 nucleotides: TGTGCCAGCAGCTTAAACAGGGTGCATGGCTACACCTTC.

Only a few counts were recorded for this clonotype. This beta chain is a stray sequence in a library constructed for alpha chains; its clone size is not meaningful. CDR3 DNA: TGTGCCAGTAGGATTTCGGCAACTAATGAAAAACTGTTTTTT. Amino acid sequence: CASRISATNEKLFF. This sequence joins TRBV19 and TRBJ1-4; D uncertain. The germline gives CDR1 LNHDA, CDR2 SQIVND (reference sequence). V gave up 6 bases and J gave up 0 bases, with 8 bases separating them. The CDR3 contains 14 residues.

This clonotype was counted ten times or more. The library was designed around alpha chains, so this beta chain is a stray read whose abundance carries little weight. The CDR3 DNA sequence: TGCAGTGCTGCGTCCACGTCATCTTCCTACGAGCAGTACTTC. Protein sequence: CSAASTSSSYEQYF. The chain combines TRBV20-1 with TRBJ2-7, with no clear D. The CDR3 is 14 amino acids. CDR1 DFQATT and CDR2 SNEGSKA come from the germline V gene (reference sequence). With 5 bases removed from V and 1 base from J, the gap between germline ends came to 15 bases.

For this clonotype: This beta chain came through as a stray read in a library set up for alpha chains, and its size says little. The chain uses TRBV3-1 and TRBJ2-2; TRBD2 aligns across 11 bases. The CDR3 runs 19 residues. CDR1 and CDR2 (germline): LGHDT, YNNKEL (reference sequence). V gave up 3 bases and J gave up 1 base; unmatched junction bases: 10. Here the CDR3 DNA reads TGTGCCAGCAGCCAGGTGGGACTAGCGGCGCTAAGGAACACCGGGGAGCTGTTTTTT. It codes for CASSQVGLAALRNTGELFF.